These 23 T cell receptor beta chains share one sample of origin, sequenced in a study of neurological immune-mediated disorders. TCRdb re-called the 5' RACE reads with MiXCR, one entry per CDR3 protein. The table has approximately 30,000 distinct CDR3 sequences, roughly 15% seen once. Sequencing was performed on PBMCs. These receptors came from a man between 65 and 80 years old in good health.

The CDR3: CASSFSGGGNEQFF. The CDR3 nucleotides read TGTGCCAGCAGCTTTAGCGGGGGGGGGAATGAGCAGTTCTTC. This chain links TRBV5-5 with TRBJ2-1; 11 nucleotides align to TRBD2. Trimming removed 2 bases from V and 7 bases from J; junction bases left unmatched: 2. The V gene's germline CDR1 is SGHKS and CDR2 YYEKEE (reference sequence). CDR3 length: 14 amino acids.

About this clonotype itself: Just one base apart from a much larger clone, this may be a read error. The V and J genes are TRBV11-2 and TRBJ2-6; tentative D call: TRBD1 (5 bases). Germline V gene lookup returns CDR1 SGHAT and CDR2 FQNNGV. The CDR3 loop spans 14 amino acids. DNA for the CDR3: TGTGCCAGCAGCTTATGGGCTGGGGCCAACGTCCCGACTTTC. Translated, it gives CASSLWAGANVPTF.

As DNA, the CDR3 is TGCGCCAGCAGCTTAGGACTAGCGGGAGGGATGTACGATGAGCAGTTCTTC. Protein: CASSLGLAGGMYDEQFF. V usage is TRBV5-1 and J usage is TRBJ2-1; 15 positions agree with TRBD2. This CDR3 comprises 17 residues. V dropped 2 bases and J dropped 8; count of bases not matched to a gene: 8. Germline V gives CDR1 SGHRS, CDR2 YFSETQ.

This clonotype was recorded many times. CDR3 region: CASSYYISGDRGPEAFF. CDR3 nucleotide sequence: TGTGCCAGCAGTTACTACATATCGGGTGACAGGGGTCCTGAAGCTTTCTTT. The chain combines TRBV6-2 or TRBV6-3 with TRBJ1-1; 8 bases are shared with TRBD1. Germline V gene sequence: CDR1 MNHEY, CDR2 SVGEGT. This CDR3 comprises 17 residues. V was pared by 1 base and J by 6 bases, with 13 bases of the junction left unmatched.

The genes are TRBV5-4 and TRBJ2-7; TRBD2 is a possible D gene (6 bases). This CDR3 is built from 14 residues. V lost 0 bases and J lost 3, with 10 bases in between. Germline V CDR1 and CDR2: SGHNT, YYREEE (reference sequence). The CDR3 here is CASSLGRDGYEQYF. CDR3 DNA sequence: TGTGCCAGCAGCTTGGGGCGGGATGGCTACGAGCAGTACTTC. The full variable domain, in which reference TRBV5-4 and TRBJ2-7 provide the parts outside the CDR3, is ETGVTQSPTHLIKTRGQQVTLRCSSQSGHNTVSWYQQALGQGPQFIFQYYREEENGRGNFPPRFSGLQFPNYSSELNVNALELDDSALYLCASSLGRDGYEQYFGPGTRLTVT.

This clonotype was observed at least ten times. The chain carries TRBV20-1 and TRBJ2-7, with unresolved D. Germline V lookup: CDR1 DFQATT, CDR2 SNEGSKA (reference sequence). The CDR3 totals 13 residues. V was shortened by 5 bases and J by 0 bases, with 11 bases between the two germline ends. The CDR3 region has the DNA TGCAGTGCTGCGGACGGATACTCCTACGAGCAGTACTTC. This gives the protein CSAADGYSYEQYF.

The sample holds many counts of this clonotype. The gene calls are TRBV5-5 and TRBJ1-2; tentatively, D is TRBD1 (5 bases). V dropped 5 bases and J dropped 7 bases, with 21 bases sitting between them. This CDR3 has 15 amino acids. Germline CDR1 reads SGHKS; CDR2 reads YYEKEE (reference sequence). The CDR3 reads CASSYNRDGRGGYTF. Written as DNA, the CDR3 is TGTGCCAGCAGTTATAACCGGGACGGAAGGGGTGGCTACACCTTC.

This clonotype was observed at least ten times. The V call is TRBV5-5, the J call TRBJ1-6; no clear D. Trimming shortened V by 0 bases and J by 0 bases, and 10 bases separated the two germline ends. Germline CDR1 reads SGHKS; CDR2 reads YYEKEE (reference sequence). This CDR3 has 17 amino acids. This CDR3 is CASSLDIGSSYNSPLHF. CDR3 in DNA: TGTGCCAGCAGCTTGGATATTGGCAGCTCCTATAATTCACCCCTCCACTTT. Full variable domain (remainder filled in from reference TRBV5-5 and TRBJ1-6): DAGVTQSPTHLIKTRGQQVTLRCSPISGHKSVSWYQQVLGQGPQFIFQYYEKEERGRGNFPDRFSARQFPNYSSELNVNALLLGDSALYLCASSLDIGSSYNSPLHFGNGTRLTVT.

Many counts were recorded for this clonotype. The V and J genes are TRBV24-1 and TRBJ1-5; possible D gene TRBD1, 5 bases. CDR1 and CDR2 from the germline V gene are KGHDR and SFDVKD. The ends were cut back, 3 bases at V and 0 bases at J, with 11 bases in the middle. The CDR3 loop spans 16 amino acids. CDR3 sequence: CATSDPRGDSNQPQHF. CDR3 in DNA: TGTGCCACCAGTGATCCAAGGGGCGATAGCAATCAGCCCCAGCATTTT.

About this clonotype: The CDR3 ends on some other residue instead of the conserved phenylalanine or tryptophan, so this is likely a read error. CDR3 region: CASSLASGGAGGLNEQFL. CDR3 bases: TGTGCCAGCAGTTTAGCCTCGGGCGGAGCGGGAGGTTTAAATGAGCAGTTCTTA. The V gene is TRBV12-3 or TRBV12-4, the J gene TRBJ2-1; TRBD2 agrees at 9 bases. CDR3 size: 18 residues. The trim removed 0 bases at V and 7 bases at J, leaving 13 bases unmatched.

This clonotype was detected ten times or more. This chain uses TRBV6-2 or TRBV6-3 with TRBJ1-1; 7 positions match TRBD1. This CDR3 comprises 13 residues. The ends lost 6 bases at V and 4 bases at J; junction bases unmatched: 5. CDR1 MNHEY and CDR2 SVGEGT come from the germline V gene. This CDR3 is CASRRQGFTEAFF. The CDR3 DNA reads as TGTGCCAGCAGGAGACAGGGATTCACTGAAGCTTTCTTT.

This clonotype was detected many times. The chain employs TRBV25-1 and TRBJ1-2; TRBD1 is a possible D gene (5 bases). Germline-derived CDR1 and CDR2 are MGHDK and SYGVNS. V dropped 3 bases and J dropped 6 bases, with 11 bases sitting between them. The CDR3 runs 13 residues. CDR3 nucleotide sequence: TGTGCCAGCAGTGAGGCTGGGGGGGATGGCTACACCTTC. It encodes CASSEAGGDGYTF.

This clonotype showed up many times. The chain employs TRBV5-1 and TRBJ2-7; 7 bases are a match to TRBD1. V trimming: 4 bases; J trimming: 0 bases; junction bases outside the gene matches: 10. The CDR3 contains 16 residues. Germline V lookup: CDR1 SGHRS, CDR2 YFSETQ. The CDR3 sequence is CASSITGTVSSYEQYF. In DNA form, the CDR3 reads TGCGCCAGCAGCATTACCGGGACAGTCAGCTCCTACGAGCAGTACTTC.

This clonotype appeared a few times. The chain has TRBV6-2 or TRBV6-3 and TRBJ2-7, with D perhaps matching TRBD2 (6 bases). Trimming stripped 6 bases from V and 2 bases from J, with 17 bases between. Germline V gene sequence: CDR1 MNHEY, CDR2 SVGEGT. This CDR3 is 15 amino acids long. CDR3 sequence (DNA): TGTGCCAGCAGACCACGGCGCGGGGAGCCCTACGAGCAGTACTTC. Its protein product is CASRPRRGEPYEQYF.

Turning to this clonotype: Possible read error: a much larger clone is one base away. DNA for the CDR3: TGTGCCAGCAGCTCGGGACGCCGCGGGGGCACCAGGGAGCTGTTTTTT. It yields the protein CASSSGRRGGTRELFF. The rearrangement links TRBV7-9 to TRBJ2-2, with D possibly being TRBD2 (7 bases). Germline V gives CDR1 SEHNR, CDR2 FQNEAQ (reference sequence). The CDR3 extends over 16 amino acids.

This clonotype was observed many times. The chain joins TRBV5-1 to TRBJ2-1, with 13 nucleotides matching TRBD2. The CDR3 runs to 15 residues. Losses at the gene ends were 4 bases for V and 6 bases for J; bases not matched to a gene: 4. In germline, CDR1 is SGHRS, CDR2 YFSETQ. In DNA form, the CDR3 reads TGCGCCAGCAGCCAAACTAGCGGGGGGGCCAATGAGCAGTTCTTC. It yields the protein CASSQTSGGANEQFF. Full variable domain (outside the CDR3, taken from reference TRBV5-1 and TRBJ2-1): KAGVTQTPRYLIKTRGQQVTLSCSPISGHRSVSWYQQTPGQGLQFLFEYFSETQRNKGNFPGRFSGRQFSNSRSEMNVSTLELGDSALYLCASSQTSGGANEQFFGPGTRLTVL.

In this sample, this clonotype turned up many times. The rearrangement uses TRBV28 and TRBJ2-7; 11 bases fit TRBD2. Germline-derived CDR1 and CDR2 are MDHEN and SYDVKM. The CDR3 extends over 15 amino acids. Trimming removed 4 bases from V and 1 base from J; junction bases left unmatched: 3. In nucleotides, the CDR3 is TGTGCCAGCAGTTCTCTAGCGGGGGGTTCCTACGAGCAGTACTTC. Residues: CASSSLAGGSYEQYF.

The chain has TRBV3-1 and TRBJ2-2; D remains unclear. This CDR3 region has 14 residues. Between the trimmed V and J ends, which lost 1 base and 5 bases, there was a span of 8 bases. Germline V gene sequence: CDR1 LGHDT, CDR2 YNNKEL (reference sequence). Here the CDR3 reads CASSQGPGTGELFF. CDR3 nucleotides: TGTGCCAGCAGCCAAGGACCCGGTACCGGGGAGCTGTTTTTT.

This clonotype appeared many times. The rearrangement links TRBV30 to TRBJ2-7; TRBD1 matches 7 bases. J was trimmed by 0 bases and V by 0 bases; bases with no gene match: 5. From germline, CDR1 is GTSNPN and CDR2 SVGIG (reference sequence). The CDR3 contains 15 residues. For the CDR3, the DNA is TGTGCCTGGAGTGTACAGGGGACACCCTCCTACGAGCAGTACTTC. Its protein is CAWSVQGTPSYEQYF.

This clonotype has ten or more counts. The chain combines TRBV28 with TRBJ2-2; no clear D gene. Germline V gene lookup returns CDR1 MDHEN and CDR2 SYDVKM. The CDR3 length is 13 residues. Trimming removed 0 bases from V and 6 bases from J, with 5 bases in between. In DNA form, the CDR3 reads TGTGCCAGCAGTTTATGGGTCGCCGGGGAGCTGTTTTTT. It encodes CASSLWVAGELFF.

This clonotype has a count of ten or more. This CDR3 reads CASSLEQGTGSNQPQHF. In DNA, the CDR3 is TGTGCCAGCAGCTTAGAACAGGGAACGGGTAGCAATCAGCCCCAGCATTTT. This sequence joins TRBV7-8 and TRBJ1-5; TRBD1 might be the D (6 bases). CDR1 SGHVS and CDR2 FQNEAQ come from the germline V gene. The CDR3 sequence is 17 residues long. V was cut by 1 base and J by 0 bases, with 13 bases left in between.

This chain connects TRBV9 to TRBJ2-3, with 12 nucleotides matching TRBD1. Germline assignment: CDR1 SGDLS and CDR2 YYNGEE. V shed 4 bases and J 3 bases; nucleotides not matched to a gene: 9. The CDR3 is 17 amino acids. The CDR3 loop is CASSPLRDRGPTDTQYF. In nucleotides, the CDR3 is TGTGCCAGCAGCCCCCTCAGGGACAGGGGGCCTACAGATACGCAGTATTTT.

This clonotype appeared many times. The CDR3 loop reads CASSLASGESNEQFF. The CDR3 DNA sequence: TGTGCCAGCAGCTTAGCTAGCGGGGAGAGCAATGAGCAGTTCTTC. V and J are TRBV7-8 and TRBJ2-1, with 8 nucleotides matching TRBD2. V was clipped by 0 bases and J by 6 bases; unmatched bases: 4. Germline CDR1 SGHVS, CDR2 FQNEAQ. The CDR3 runs to 15 residues.